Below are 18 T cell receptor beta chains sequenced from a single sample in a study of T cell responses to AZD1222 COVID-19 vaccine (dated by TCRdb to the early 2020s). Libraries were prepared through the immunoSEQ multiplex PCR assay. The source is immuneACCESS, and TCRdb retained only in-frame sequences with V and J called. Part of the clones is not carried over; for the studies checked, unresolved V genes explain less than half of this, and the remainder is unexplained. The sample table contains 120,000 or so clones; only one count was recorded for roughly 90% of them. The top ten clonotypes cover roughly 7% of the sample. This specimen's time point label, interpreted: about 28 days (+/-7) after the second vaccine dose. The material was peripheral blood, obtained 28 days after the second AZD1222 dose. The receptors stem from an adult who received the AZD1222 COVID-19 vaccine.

CDR3 sequence: CASGLESVLEFF. As DNA, the CDR3 is TGTGCTAGTGGTTTGGAGAGCGTATTGGAGTTCTTC. The genes are TRBV12-5 and TRBJ2-1, with no clear D. V lost 1 base to trimming and J lost 14 bases, with 12 bases between them. CDR1 is LGHNT, CDR2 FRNRAP, per germline. This CDR3 is 12 amino acids long.

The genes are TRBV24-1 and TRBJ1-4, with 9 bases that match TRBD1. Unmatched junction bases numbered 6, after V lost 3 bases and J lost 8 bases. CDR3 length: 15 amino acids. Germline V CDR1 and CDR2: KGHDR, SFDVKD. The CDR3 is CATSDGGQGGEKLFF. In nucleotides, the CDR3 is TGTGCCACCAGTGATGGGGGACAGGGCGGGGAAAAACTGTTTTTT.

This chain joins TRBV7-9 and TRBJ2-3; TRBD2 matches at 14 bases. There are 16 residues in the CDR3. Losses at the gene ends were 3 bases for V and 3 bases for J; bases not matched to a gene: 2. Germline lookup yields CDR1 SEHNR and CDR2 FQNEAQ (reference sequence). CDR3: CASSFRTSGGTDTQYF. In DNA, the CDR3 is TGTGCCAGCAGCTTCCGGACTAGCGGGGGGACAGATACGCAGTATTTT.

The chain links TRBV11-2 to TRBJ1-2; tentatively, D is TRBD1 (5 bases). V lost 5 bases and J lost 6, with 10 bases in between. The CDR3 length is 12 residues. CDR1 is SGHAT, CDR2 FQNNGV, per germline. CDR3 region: CASSPGGDGYTF. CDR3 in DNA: TGTGCCAGCAGCCCCGGGGGGGATGGCTACACCTTC.

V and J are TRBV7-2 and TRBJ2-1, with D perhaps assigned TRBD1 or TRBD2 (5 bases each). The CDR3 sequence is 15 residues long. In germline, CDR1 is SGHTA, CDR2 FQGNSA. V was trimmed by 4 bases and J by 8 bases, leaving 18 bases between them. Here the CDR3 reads CASSSRREGRDEQFF. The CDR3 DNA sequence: TGTGCCAGCAGCTCACGGCGAGAGGGGCGCGATGAGCAGTTCTTC.

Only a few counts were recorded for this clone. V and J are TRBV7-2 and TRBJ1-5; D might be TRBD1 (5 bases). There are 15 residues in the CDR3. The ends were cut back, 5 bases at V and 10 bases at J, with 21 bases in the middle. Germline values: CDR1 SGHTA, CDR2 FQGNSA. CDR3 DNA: TGTGCCAGCAGCACCCCCGGCGGGACCGGTTCACCCCAGCATTTT. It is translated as CASSTPGGTGSPQHF.

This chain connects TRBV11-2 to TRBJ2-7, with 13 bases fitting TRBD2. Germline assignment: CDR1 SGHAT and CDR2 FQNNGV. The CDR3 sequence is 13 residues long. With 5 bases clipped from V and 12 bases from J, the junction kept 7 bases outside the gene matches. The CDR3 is CASSPGTSGTVYF. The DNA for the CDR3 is TGTGCCAGCAGCCCAGGGACTAGCGGGACTGTGTACTTC.

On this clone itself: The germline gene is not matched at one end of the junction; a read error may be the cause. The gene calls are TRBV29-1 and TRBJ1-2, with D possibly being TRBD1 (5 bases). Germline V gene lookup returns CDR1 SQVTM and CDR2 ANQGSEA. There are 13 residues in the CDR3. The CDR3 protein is CSAEQVPRLGYTF. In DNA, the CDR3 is TGCAGCGCTGAACAGGTCCCCCGCCTTGGCTACACCTTC.

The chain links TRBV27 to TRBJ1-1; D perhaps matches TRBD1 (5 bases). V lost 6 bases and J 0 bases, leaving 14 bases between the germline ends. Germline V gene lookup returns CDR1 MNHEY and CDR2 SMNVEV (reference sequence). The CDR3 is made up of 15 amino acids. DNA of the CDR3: TGTGCCAGCAGAAAGGGGTGGGGCGTGAACACTGAAGCTTTCTTT. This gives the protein CASRKGWGVNTEAFF.

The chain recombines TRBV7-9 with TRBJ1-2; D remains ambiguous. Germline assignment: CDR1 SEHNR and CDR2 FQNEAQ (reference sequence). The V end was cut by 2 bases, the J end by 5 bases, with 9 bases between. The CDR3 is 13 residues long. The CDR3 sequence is CASSLTRDYGYTF. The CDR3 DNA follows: TGTGCCAGCAGCTTAACAAGGGATTATGGCTACACCTTC. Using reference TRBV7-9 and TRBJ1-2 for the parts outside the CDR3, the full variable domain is DTGVSQNPRHKITKRGQNVTFRCDPISEHNRLYWYRQTLGQGPEFLTYFQNEAQLEKSRLLSDRFSAERPKGSFSTLEIQRTEQGDSAMYLCASSLTRDYGYTFGSGTRLTVV.

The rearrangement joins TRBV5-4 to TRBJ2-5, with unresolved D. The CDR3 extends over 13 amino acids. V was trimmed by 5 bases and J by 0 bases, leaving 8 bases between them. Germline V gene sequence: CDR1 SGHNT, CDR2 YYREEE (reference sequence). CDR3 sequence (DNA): TGTGCCAGCAGTGTCCCGAACCAAGAGACCCAGTACTTC. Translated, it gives CASSVPNQETQYF. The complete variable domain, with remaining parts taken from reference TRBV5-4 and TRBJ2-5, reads ETGVTQSPTHLIKTRGQQVTLRCSSQSGHNTVSWYQQALGQGPQFIFQYYREEENGRGNFPPRFSGLQFPNYSSELNVNALELDDSALYLCASSVPNQETQYFGPGTRLLVL.

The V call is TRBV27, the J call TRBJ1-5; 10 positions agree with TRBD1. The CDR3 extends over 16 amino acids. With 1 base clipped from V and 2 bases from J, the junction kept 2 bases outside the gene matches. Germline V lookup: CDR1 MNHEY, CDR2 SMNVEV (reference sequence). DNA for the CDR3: TGTGCCAGCAGTTTATTTGGGACAGGGGGCAATCAGCCCCAGCATTTT. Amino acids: CASSLFGTGGNQPQHF.

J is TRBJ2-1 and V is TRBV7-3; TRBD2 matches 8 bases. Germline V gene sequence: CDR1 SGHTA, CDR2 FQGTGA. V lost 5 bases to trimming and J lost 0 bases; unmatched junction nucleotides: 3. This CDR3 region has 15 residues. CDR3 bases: TGTGCCAGCAGCCCGGGAGGGAGCTCCTACAATGAGCAGTTCTTC. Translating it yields CASSPGGSSYNEQFF. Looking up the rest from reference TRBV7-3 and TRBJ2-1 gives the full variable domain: GAGVSQTPSNKVTEKGKYVELRCDPISGHTALYWYRQSLGQGPEFLIYFQGTGAADDSGLPNDRFFAVRPEGSVSTLKIQRTERGDSAVYLCASSPGGSSYNEQFFGPGTRLTVL.

The CDR3 is CASRPRGGVVYEQYF. The CDR3, as DNA: TGTGCCAGCAGGCCAAGGGGGGGAGTGGTCTACGAGCAGTACTTC. The chain has TRBV7-9 and TRBJ2-7, with a possible D match to TRBD2 (7 bases). Between the trimmed V and J ends, which lost 6 bases and 3 bases, there was a span of 18 bases. In germline, CDR1 is SEHNR, CDR2 FQNEAQ (reference sequence). The CDR3 loop spans 15 amino acids.

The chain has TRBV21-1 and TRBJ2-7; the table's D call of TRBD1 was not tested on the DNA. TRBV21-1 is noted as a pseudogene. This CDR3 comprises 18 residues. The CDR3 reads CASSARDRERQLGEGKYF. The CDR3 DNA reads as TGTGCCAGCAGCGCCCGGGACAGGGAGAGGCAGTTAGGGGAGGGGAAGTACTTC.

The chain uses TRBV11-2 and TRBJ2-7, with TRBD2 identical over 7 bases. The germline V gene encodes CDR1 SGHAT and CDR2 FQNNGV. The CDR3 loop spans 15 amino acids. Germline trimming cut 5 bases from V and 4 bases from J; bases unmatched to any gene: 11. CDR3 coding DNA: TGTGCCAGCAGCGCCCGTAGCGGGCCGTCTTACGAGCAGTACTTC. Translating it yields CASSARSGPSYEQYF.

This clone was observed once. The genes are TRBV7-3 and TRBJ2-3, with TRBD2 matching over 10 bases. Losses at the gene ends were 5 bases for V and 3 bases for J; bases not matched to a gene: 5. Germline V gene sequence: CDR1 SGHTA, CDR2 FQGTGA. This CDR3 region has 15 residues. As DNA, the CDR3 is TGTGCCAGCAGCCCCTCTAGCGGGAGTACAGATACGCAGTATTTT. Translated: CASSPSSGSTDTQYF. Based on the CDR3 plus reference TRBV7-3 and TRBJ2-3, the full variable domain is GAGVSQTPSNKVTEKGKYVELRCDPISGHTALYWYRQSLGQGPEFLIYFQGTGAADDSGLPNDRFFAVRPEGSVSTLKIQRTERGDSAVYLCASSPSSGSTDTQYFGPGTRLTVL.

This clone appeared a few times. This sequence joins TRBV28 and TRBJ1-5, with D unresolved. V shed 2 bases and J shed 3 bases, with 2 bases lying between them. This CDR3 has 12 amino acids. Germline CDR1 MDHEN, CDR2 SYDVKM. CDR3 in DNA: TGTGCCAGCAGTTTACTCAATCAGCCCCAGCATTTT. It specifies CASSLLNQPQHF.